This T cell receptor beta chain stems from a study of beta chain features in type 1 diabetes (dated by TCRdb to 2016 to 2019). For the study in its entirety: No differences in mean age, gender distribution, total cell number or subset yield were found between patients and healthy donors. The study compared the TCRB repertoires of sorted circulating CD4+ T cell subsets in recently diagnosed type 1 diabetes patients with those in matched healthy donors. Naive and central memory subsets were obtained from all 30 or so donors, but regulatory and stem cell-like memory subsets were isolated from only 8 patients and roughly eight healthy donors. A total of about 100,000,000 sorted cells were examined across all samples, and RNA yield correlated strongly with the number of cells per subset. General conclusions and limits of the study: In all four CD4+ subsets, TCRB CDR3 length was moderately but significantly shorter in type 1 diabetes patients. Because cDNA rather than genomic DNA was sequenced, highly expressing activated cells could have been over-represented, although no difference in activation and CD3 levels was found between groups. At VDJ recombination sites, type 1 diabetes patients had fewer insertions and more deleted nucleotides, which implies abnormalities in thymic rearrangement. Because small numbers of individuals were included in the HLA sub-analyses, any influence of HLA type on TCRB rearrangement was left unresolved. Naive, central memory and regulatory TCRB repertoires appeared more similar among patients than among healthy donors. PCR may preferentially amplify shorter templates, but because patient and control samples were amplified and corrected together, any resulting skew would affect both groups equally.

The entire isolated RNA was reverse transcribed using the High Capacity cDNA Reverse Transcription Kit, and thus expressed TCRB transcripts were sequenced. Naive, central memory and regulatory T cell samples underwent deep immunoSEQ sequencing, averaging about 3.5 million total reads per sample. After sorted cells were lysed in RLT buffer, RNA was extracted with DNase-treated RNeasy Micro or Mini kits, with the choice depending on cell number. To prevent cross-contamination, each cell subset was processed individually, whereas patient and healthy donor samples were processed jointly. The immunoSEQ multiplex PCR was used to amplify TCRB sequences from cDNA, generating 87-bp fragments that spanned the CDR3 region. Sequencing of the amplicons was done on the Illumina HiSeq platform. Under the source paper's analysis protocol: Synthetic template baselines were used to correct PCR bias computationally, reads within Hamming distance 2 were collapsed, and singletons that could not be merged were discarded. Reads were aligned against IMGT so that V, D and J genes, CDR3 length and insertions or deletions at six rearrangement sites could be assigned. Within each subset, clonotype counts were normalized to the number of sorted cells before true diversity and Gini coefficients were calculated with the tcR R package. The overlap coefficient, calculated on TCRB nucleotide sequences, was used to quantify repertoire sharing. Out-of-frame TCRB sequences from naive cells were analyzed to stand in for the pre-selection repertoire. In its TCRdb copy, this immuneACCESS table keeps in-frame sequences only and misses some clones. Where compared with another copy, unresolved V genes explain less than half of these, and the others have no known cause. That table supplies the V and J calls and clone size; D and trimming were determined from the DNA. The sample table records roughly 240,000 clones; roughly 70% of these occur just once. The ten top clones hold 0.053% of the sample.

Concerning this clone: Its recognized antigen is unknown. No qualities accompany the bases; no much larger clone lies one base away.

Each donor gave one peripheral blood draw, about 100 mL on average, collected into heparinised tubes. Naive, central memory, regulatory and stem cell-like memory CD4+ T cells were sorted on a BD FACSAria II using a panel including CD45RO, CCR7, CD25, CD127, CD95 and CD27. Every sorted population had a purity above 95%. PBMCs were isolated right away by Lymphoprep density gradient centrifugation and were stained directly, without culture. Samples were stained and sorted in pairs, with one healthy donor and one patient per experiment, so that batch effects were minimized. The germline V gene (reference sequence) provides CDR1 GTSNPN and CDR2 SVGIG. The V end loses 3 bases and the J end loses 1 base, and a stretch of 9 bases separates them. The CDR3, from cysteine to phenylalanine, totals 13 residues. Only the CDR3 region is kept as DNA, spanning 39 bases read in frame from base 1.

The clonotype was recovered from a man aged 25-40 years in good health. Source material: naive CD4+ T cells from blood. The cell subset or site label here, explained by the study, means: true naive CD4+ T cells. The rearranged chain carries TRBV30 and TRBJ1-1, and TRBD1 may be the D gene, going by 5 matching bases. In nucleotide form, the sequence is TGTGCCTGGAGCGGGACTCCGAACACTGAAGCTTTCTTT. This is translated as CAWSGTPNTEAFF.